Below are 5 T cell receptor beta chains sequenced from a single sample in a study of blood T cell repertoires in COVID-19. Using immunoSEQ multiplex PCR, the repertoire was profiled, and TCRdb retains in-frame clones only, with some absent. The sample has about 24,000 clones, 70% to 90% seen once. Sequencing was carried out using peripheral blood. These TCRs come from a man between 65 and 85 years old with COVID-19, enrolled during active disease.

The rearrangement uses TRBV6-5 and TRBJ2-1, with 13 positions matching TRBD2. The CDR3 covers 16 residues. With 1 base clipped from V and 6 bases from J, the junction kept 3 bases outside the gene matches. CDR1 is MNHEY, CDR2 SVGAGI, per germline. The CDR3 loop reads CASSYFRTSGSNEQFF. CDR3 bases: TGTGCCAGCAGTTACTTCCGGACTAGCGGGAGCAATGAGCAGTTCTTC.

The chain carries TRBV2 and TRBJ2-5; 9 nucleotides agree with TRBD1. Germline V CDR1 and CDR2: SNHLY, FYNNEI. The CDR3 spans 17 residues. J gave up 2 bases and V 0 bases, and 7 bases lay outside the gene matches. In nucleotides, the CDR3 is TGTGCCAGCAGTGAAGCGAGGACAGGGGCTGGACAAGAGACCCAGTACTTC. This gives the protein CASSEARTGAGQETQYF.

This clone has just one count. This rearrangement joins TRBV27 to TRBJ2-1, with a tentative D call TRBD1 (5 bases). The CDR3 runs 14 residues. Germline V gene lookup returns CDR1 MNHEY and CDR2 SMNVEV (reference sequence). V lost 4 bases and J 4 bases, leaving 11 bases between the germline ends. CDR3 in DNA: TGTGCCAGCAGTTCCCCCTCAGGGTACAATGAGCAGTTCTTC. It yields the protein CASSSPSGYNEQFF.

This chain joins TRBV18 and TRBJ2-7; D remains unclear. Trimming removed 3 bases at V and 3 bases at J, with 9 bases between. Per the germline V gene, CDR1 is KGHSH and CDR2 is LQKENI. CDR3 length: 13 amino acids. The CDR3 coding sequence is TGTGCCAGCTCACCTCGGGTTGACTACGAGCAGTACTTC. This codes for CASSPRVDYEQYF.

The chain joins TRBV4-1 to TRBJ2-5; D is undetermined. V was clipped by 1 base and J by 1 base, with 10 bases between them. The germline CDR1 and CDR2 sequences are MGHRA and YSYEKL. This CDR3 has 15 amino acids. CDR3 loop: CASSQGRRVQETQYF. CDR3 sequence (DNA): TGCGCCAGCAGCCAAGGACGCCGGGTCCAAGAGACCCAGTACTTC.